What follows describes a single T cell receptor (beta chain). Its antigen is unknown. One base away there is no much larger clone; base qualities are not given. The method was multiplex PCR. Sequencing instrument: Illumina HiSeq 4000. To build TCR beta libraries, CDR3 regions were amplified by Arm-PCR using iRepertoire HTBI primers. Before sequencing, the PCR products underwent gel purification. The source study handled its data this way. A total of roughly 67 TRBV and some 13 TRBJ segments were identified across samples and were used for gene usage analysis of CDR3 amino acid clonotypes. COPE and FqMerger were used to merge filtered high-quality paired reads into contigs. BLAST was used to align contigs to IMGT TRBV, TRBD and TRBJ reference genes, and CDR3 was defined according to IMGT. Clonotypes above 0.1% frequency were classified as highly expanded clones. Shannon entropy served as the measure of repertoire diversity, while the Gini coefficient captured V-J evenness. A clonotype was considered public if more than one individual shared it. Clones were called with MiXCR by TCRdb after fastp trimmed the public reads at Q25, and only in-frame beta chains were retained. Rows matching on CDR3 protein sequence are summarized as one entry with the most common DNA and genes. The V and J calls were not made by the authors but by TCRdb's processing. Here the sample has roughly 450,000 distinct CDR3 sequences; about a quarter occur a single time. The ten biggest clones cover roughly 30% of the sample.

What this sample's time point label stands for: persistent/refractory GD, antithyroid drugs over 5 years with positive TRAb. For both TCR sequencing and RNA sequencing, RNA was extracted from PBMCs using TRIzol. The diagnosis of Graves' disease followed American Thyroid Association guidelines. Patients for the study were recruited at an endocrinology department in Xi'an, China. Each patient gave approximately 10 milliliters of peripheral blood, collected in an EDTA anticoagulant tube. Ficoll Paque Plus density gradient separation was used to isolate PBMCs, and no further T cell sorting was performed. An Agilent 2100 Bioanalyzer and agarose gel were used to check RNA quality, while a NanoDrop 2000 measured RNA concentration. These data are taken from a study of regulatory T cells in long-lasting Graves disease (TCRdb year 2021). For context, the study as a whole: Persistent Graves' disease was defined as persistently positive TSH receptor autoantibodies together with antithyroid drug treatment for over 5 years. Persistent Graves' disease patients were compared with newly diagnosed Graves' disease patients by peripheral blood TCR sequencing and RNA sequencing. The study was conducted in China and was registered as a clinical trial. A total of some 33 samples were covered by TCR sequencing, comprising approximately 13 persistent and approximately 20 newly diagnosed Graves' disease patients. Persistent Graves' disease patients in the clinical cohort had taken antithyroid drugs for about 9.7 years on average.

The paper's findings and limits, for the study overall: Sequencing and analysis were restricted to the TCR beta chain. A larger number of public clonotypes was shared among persistent patients (2,741) than among newly diagnosed patients (around 880). The authors acknowledged the small sample size as a limitation that may reduce accuracy. Preferential use of TRBV28, TRBJ1-2 and TRBJ2-5 was observed in persistent disease, whereas TRBV20-1 and TRBJ2-1 were favored in newly diagnosed disease. Only peripheral blood was studied, because thyroid tissue, the primary lesion, was inaccessible. Compared with newly diagnosed patients, patients with persistent Graves' disease had lower TCR Shannon entropy and fewer highly expanded clones, which suggests clonal expansion.

The germline V gene gives CDR1 as SGHRS and CDR2 as YFSETQ. The V end loses 4 bases and the J end loses 4 bases, and a stretch of 14 bases separates them. The CDR3 goes from the cysteine to the phenylalanine over 14 residues. Kept here is only the CDR3 DNA, which spans 42 bases and is read in frame from base 1. The chain is encoded by TRBV5-1 joined to TRBJ1-1; the D gene is perhaps TRBD1, on 5 matching bases. Here the sequenced sample was peripheral blood mononuclear cells (PBMCs), taken when the disease was refractory, from a patient treated with antithyroid drugs. This TCR was sampled from a female donor with Graves disease. The CDR3 region: CASSDGGAGTEAFF. The DNA sequence follows: TGCGCCAGCAGCGACGGTGGGGCCGGCACTGAAGCTTTCTTT.